Here is one T cell receptor (beta chain) with its context. What it binds is not known. These data belong to a study of early T cells in non-severe SARS-CoV-2 infection. Study context: Chains stayed unpaired after sequencing of bulk RNA from unsorted whole blood.

Germline V CDR1 and CDR2: SGHDT, YYEEEE. The CDR3 is 13 amino acids. V was clipped by 7 bases and J by 4 bases, with 13 bases between them. Individual cDNA molecules each received unique molecular identifiers attached to them. TCRdb re-called the 5' RACE reads through MiXCR, storing one row per CDR3 protein. In the table there are 57,000 or so distinct CDR3 sequences, more than 10% of which are singletons. The study, taken as a whole, reports: Anti-spike CD8 responses were favored in VDJdb matching, and private and CD4 specificities were missed.

This chain joins TRBV5-6 and TRBJ2-3; D gene unclear. The specimen comprised whole blood, sampled at baseline. This receptor was obtained from an adult who was a healthcare worker with PCR-confirmed SARS-CoV-2 infection or an uninfected control (not recorded which). The donor label of this sample is uncertain. The CDR3 loop reads CASQVRDSDTQYF. The DNA for the CDR3 is TGTGCCAGCCAAGTACGAGATTCAGATACGCAGTATTTT.